This TCR beta chain stems from a study of metastatic and nonmetastatic thyroid tumors. The entire patient cohort was treatment-naive prior to thyroid surgery. CDR1 and CDR2 from the germline V gene are SGDLS and YYNGEE. This CDR3 contains 15 residues. The V end lost 4 bases, the J end lost 2 bases, and 14 bases lay between the germline ends. TCRdb reanalyzed the PCR reads with MiXCR. Counted here are 35,000 to 50,000 clones, about 4.3% occurring once; the ten biggest clones make up around a tenth. The source material was blood. The clonotype originates from a female donor with papillary thyroid cancer or a benign thyroid nodule (not recorded which). Some clones in this sample may be carry-over from other donors' samples. The gene calls are TRBV9 and TRBJ2-3; tentative D call: TRBD1 (6 bases). CDR3 amino acids: CASSSTVGATDTQYF. The CDR3 DNA sequence: TGTGCCAGCAGCTCCACAGTGGGGGCCACAGATACGCAGTATTTT.